One T cell receptor beta chain is described in this entry. Its antigen is not identified. This specimen comes from a study of OX40 agonist ivuxolimab in advanced cancers. Study-level points and caveats: Certain nonresponders likewise exhibited a low normalized T-cell clonal expansion.

Here immunoSEQ multiplex PCR was the method, and the copy in TCRdb shows in-frame clones only, minus some. The sample contains roughly 61,000 clones, approximately 86% of which appear only once. Trimming left V 0 bases short and J 4 bases short, with 13 bases between. The CDR3 sequence is 16 residues long. Germline values: CDR1 MNHEY, CDR2 SVGAGI. This clonotype originated in an adult with an advanced solid tumor such as melanoma, head and neck, liver or kidney cancer. The sequences come from CD4+ or CD8+ T cells sorted from blood, collected in a trial of the OX40 agonist ivuxolimab. The chain links TRBV6-5 to TRBJ1-5; D may be TRBD1 (5 bases). DNA of the CDR3: TGTGCCAGCAGTTACTCAGCGCAGGGCAAAAATCAGCCCCAGCATTTT. It translates to CASSYSAQGKNQPQHF.